This is a list of T cell receptor beta chains from one sample in a study of blood T cell repertoires in COVID-19. Some clones are missing from TCRdb's copy, which holds only in-frame ones; the method was immunoSEQ multiplex PCR. The sample lists about 150,000 clones; approximately 85% were seen once. Sequenced sample: PBMCs or T cells enriched from blood (not recorded which). The receptors derive from a woman aged 45-59 years with acute COVID-19. Each CDR3 is given with its conserved first and last residue. Fields, in order: D gene, V gene, clone size, J gene, CDR3 DNA, CDR3 protein. D genes are given only for firm matches. The size of a clone is reported for some rows only, either as once, few or many, or as a class for expanded clones.

-,TRBV15,-,TRBJ1-2,TGTGCCACCAGCAGAGATTACCGGGACACCCAAGCCAGTGGCTACACCTTC,CATSRDYRDTQASGYTF
-,TRBV14,few,TRBJ1-2,TGTGCCAGCAGCCAGGGGCCCCTCAGGGCAGAGGGCTACACCTTC,CASSQGPLRAEGYTF
-,TRBV21-1,-,TRBJ2-7,TGTGCCAGCAGCAAAGCACATATCCACGAGCAGTACTTC,CASSKAHIHEQYF
-,TRBV19,-,TRBJ1-2,TGTGCCAGTAGTATAGCGGCAGGCAACTATGGCTACACCTTC,CASSIAAGNYGYTF
TRBD2,TRBV25-1,once,TRBJ2-7,TGTGCCAGCAGTGAGCGGGAGGGGGACTACGAGCAGTACTTC,CASSEREGDYEQYF
TRBD1,TRBV19,-,TRBJ1-5,TGTGCCAGTTGTTACAGGGGGTCTACAGATAATCAGCCCCAGCATTTT,CASCYRGSTDNQPQHF
-,TRBV3-1/TRBV3-2,-,TRBJ2-7,TGTGCCAGTTCCGACGGGAGTTACGAGCAGTACTTC,CASSDGSYEQYF
-,TRBV7-9,-,TRBJ1-6,TGTGCCAGCAGCCCTTCGGGGGGCTCCTATAATTCACCCCTCCACTTT,CASSPSGGSYNSPLHF
-,TRBV6-5,once,TRBJ1-2,TGTGCCAGCCTTAGCACGATTGGCTACACCTTC,CASLSTIGYTF
-,TRBV5-1,few,TRBJ2-1,TGCGCCAGCAGCCCCGACTACGTAACCTACAATGAGCAGTTCTTC,CASSPDYVTYNEQFF
TRBD2,TRBV29-1,-,TRBJ2-3,TGCAGCGTTGAATCGTCTAGCGGGAGCACAGATACGCAGTATTTT,CSVESSSGSTDTQYF
TRBD1,TRBV23-1,once,TRBJ1-4,TGCGCCAGCACCTTAATTTCAGGGGGCCTGAGACTGTTTTTT,CASTLISGGLRLFF
-,TRBV27,-,TRBJ1-1,TGTGCTACCAGATTTCAGCGGGGGGGCACTGAAGCTTTCTTT,CATRFQRGGTEAFF
TRBD2,TRBV7-2,-,TRBJ2-7,TGTGCCAGCAGCTTAGGGGGACTAGCGAACTACGAGCAGTACTTC,CASSLGGLANYEQYF
-,TRBV12-3/TRBV12-4,once,TRBJ2-7,TGTGCCAGCAGTCCCCCTGGGGGGAACGAGCAGTACTTC,CASSPPGGNEQYF
TRBD1,TRBV7-2,-,TRBJ2-7,TGTGCCAGCTCAGGGGGGACAGGGGCCAGGGGAGAGCAGTACTTC,CASSGGTGARGEQYF
TRBD1,TRBV18,-,TRBJ2-7,TGTGCCAGCTCATCAGGACAGGGGGACGAGCAGTACTTC,CASSSGQGDEQYF
-,TRBV9,-,TRBJ2-2,TGTGCCAGCAGCCCCTCGGGGAGGAGGCGGGTGGACTCAACAAACGGGGAGCTGTTTTTT,CASSPSGRRRVDSTNGELFF
-,TRBV19,-,TRBJ2-7,TGTGCCAGTTCCCCGAGTTACGAGCAGTACTTC,CASSPSYEQYF
-,TRBV4-3,-,TRBJ2-2,TGCGCCAGCAGCCAAGATTTGCGGTCCGCGAACACCGGGGAGCTGTTTTTT,CASSQDLRSANTGELFF
-,TRBV19,-,TRBJ1-1,TGTGCCAGTAGTAACCGGGGGGCTGAAGCTTTCTTT,CASSNRGAEAFF
-,TRBV7-8,-,TRBJ2-1,TGTGCCAGCAGCTTACGTAGTCTGAGCTCCTACAATGAGCAGTTCTTC,CASSLRSLSSYNEQFF
-,TRBV3-1/TRBV3-2,-,TRBJ2-7,TGTGCCAGCAGCCAAGATACGTGGAGGAGCTCCTACGAGCAGTACTTC,CASSQDTWRSSYEQYF
-,TRBV10-1,-,TRBJ2-2,TGCGCCAGCAGTGGGACAGCGAACACCGGGGAGCTGTTTTTT,CASSGTANTGELFF
-,TRBV5-1,-,TRBJ2-7,TGCGCCAGCAGCCTCGACATAGCCTACGAGCAGTACTTC,CASSLDIAYEQYF
TRBD2,TRBV28,-,TRBJ2-4,TGTGCCAGCAGAGGAGGGCCCAGCGGGAGGGCCGTAGCCAAAAACATTCAGTACTTC,CASRGGPSGRAVAKNIQYF
-,TRBV11-3,-,TRBJ2-2,TGTGCCAGCAGCTTAGGGACCGCGGGCGCCGGGGAGCTGTTTTTT,CASSLGTAGAGELFF
TRBD2,TRBV19,-,TRBJ2-3,TGTGCCAGTAGTATAGATCTAGCGGGAGACCGGGCGCAGTATTTT,CASSIDLAGDRAQYF
-,TRBV11-2,-,TRBJ2-1,TGTGCCAGCAGCATCGTCTATAGCTCCTACAATGAGCAGTTCTTC,CASSIVYSSYNEQFF
-,TRBV7-8,-,TRBJ1-2,TGTGCCAGCAGCTTAGCAGGGGCCACCTATGGCTACACCTTC,CASSLAGATYGYTF
TRBD1,TRBV5-1,-,TRBJ2-7,TGCGCCAGCAGCTCGGACAGGGGGGTTGACGAGCAGTACTTC,CASSSDRGVDEQYF
-,TRBV6-5,once,TRBJ1-1,TGTGCCAGCCGGTGGAGGCTATGGACTGAAGCTTTCTTT,CASRWRLWTEAFF
-,TRBV13,-,TRBJ1-1,TGTGCCAGCAGTCTTTACAGAGACACTGAAGCTTTCTTT,CASSLYRDTEAFF
TRBD2,TRBV5-6,-,TRBJ2-2,TGTGCCAGCACCCGGGGGGTTTTGGGGGAGCTGTTTTTT,CASTRGVLGELFF
-,TRBV5-4,-,TRBJ1-1,TGTGCCAGCAGGGATTGGGCGAACACTGAAGCTTTCTTT,CASRDWANTEAFF
-,TRBV12-5,many,TRBJ2-7,TGTGCTAGTGGTTTCCGGATCGTCGAGGCAGGGGTAGCCTACGAGCAGTACTTC,CASGFRIVEAGVAYEQYF
-,TRBV19,few,TRBJ2-7,TGTGCCAGTAGTATACTGGCAGGGGCGGTCCACGAGCAGTACTTC,CASSILAGAVHEQYF
TRBD2,TRBV7-8,-,TRBJ2-5,TGTGCCAGCAGCCGAGGAGCTCTAGCGGGACAAGAGACCCAGTACTTC,CASSRGALAGQETQYF
TRBD1,TRBV19,-,TRBJ1-2,TGTGCCAGTAGTGGAGAGACAGGGATCAGTGGCTACACCTTC,CASSGETGISGYTF
-,TRBV30,-,TRBJ1-4,TGTGCCTGGAGCCCAACCACCTCTTCGGGGTGGGAAAAACTGTTTTTT,CAWSPTTSSGWEKLFF
TRBD2,TRBV5-1,-,TRBJ2-7,TGCGCCAGCAGCCCCGAACTAGCGGACCTACTCTCCCAGCAGTACTTC,CASSPELADLLSQQYF